Sequencing of this T cell receptor beta chain was carried out in a study of blood T cell repertoires in COVID-19. Study background: PBMCs, B-cell-depleted T cells, or T cells were the source of the cDNA or gDNA that made up the material.

Trimming left V 8 bases short and J 2 bases short, with 28 bases between. The length of the CDR3 is 19 residues. The germline gives CDR1 LNHDA, CDR2 SQIVND (reference sequence). TCRdb keeps only in-frame clones here, not all; method: immunoSEQ multiplex PCR. The sample consists of about 170,000 clones, approximately 80% of them appearing once. Those who participated ranged in age from roughly 18 to 89 years and resided in 24 US areas. Participant-reported clinical history was the basis for cohort assignment. This sequence was found in a man over 45 who had recovered from COVID-19. This chain links TRBV19 with TRBJ1-3; the D gene is possibly TRBD1 (6 bases). The specimen was PBMCs or T cells enriched from blood (not recorded which). The CDR3 protein is CASVGQTKLYHTPGNTIYF. CDR3 DNA sequence: TGTGCCAGTGTTGGACAGACAAAGCTATACCATACCCCTGGAAACACCATATATTTT.